These 11 T cell receptor beta chains share one sample of origin, sequenced in a study of T cell repertoires in cytomegalovirus infection. These TCRs' antigens remain unknown. Using its own MiXCR run on the reads, TCRdb lists one record per CDR3 protein. The profile shows approximately 260,000 distinct CDR3 sequences, 20% to 25% of them singletons. Source: cultured PBMCs, taken from culture after CMV antigen stimulation. These receptor sequences come from a human donor in good health (CMV status not recorded). Some clones in this sample may be carry-over from other donors' samples.

The V gene is TRBV10-3, the J gene TRBJ2-1; 9 nucleotides align to TRBD2. V trimming: 0 bases; J trimming: 10 bases; junction bases outside the gene matches: 10. In germline, CDR1 is ENHRY, CDR2 SYGVKD. The CDR3 is 16 residues long. CDR3 bases: TGTGCCATCAGTGAGTCTAGCGGGAGTGCAGTCAGGGAGCAGTTCTTC. Protein: CAISESSGSAVREQFF.

In this sample, this clonotype turned up many times. The chain couples TRBV12-3 or TRBV12-4 to TRBJ2-4, with D unresolved. The CDR3 sequence is 11 residues long. Trimming cost V 1 base and J 12 bases, with 7 bases left between them. The chain's CDR3 is CASSLGESQYF. The CDR3 region has the DNA TGTGCCAGCAGTTTAGGGGAATCTCAGTACTTC.

This clonotype appeared a few times. CDR3 sequence: CASSRGGGRQETQYF. The CDR3 bases are TGTGCCAGCAGCCGTGGCGGGGGGCGACAAGAGACCCAGTACTTC. The chain recombines TRBV7-8 with TRBJ2-5; 8 bases are shared with TRBD2. The CDR3 is 15 amino acids. CDR1 SGHVS and CDR2 FQNEAQ come from the germline V gene. The J segment lost 2 bases and the V segment lost 5 bases, leaving 7 bases of the junction unmatched.

V usage is TRBV15 and J usage is TRBJ2-7; unclear D gene. Germline V gene data show CDR1 as LNHNV and CDR2 as YYDKDF (reference sequence). Between the trimmed V and J ends, which lost 4 bases and 0 bases, there was a span of 7 bases. CDR3 size: 13 residues. The CDR3 loop reads CATSTRVSYEQYF. The CDR3 DNA reads as TGTGCCACCAGCACCCGAGTCTCCTACGAGCAGTACTTC.

The CDR3 nucleotides are TGTGCCAGCAGCTTGGTAGAATCCAGCTACGAGCAGTACGTC. Protein: CASSLVESSYEQYV. V and J are TRBV7-2 and TRBJ2-7; no definite D call. The CDR3 loop spans 14 amino acids. Trimming cost V 3 bases and J 3 bases, with 12 bases left between them. Germline V gene lookup returns CDR1 SGHTA and CDR2 FQGNSA.

The chain recombines TRBV18 with TRBJ1-1, with D perhaps matching TRBD1 (6 bases). This CDR3 comprises 14 residues. Deletions cut 0 bases from V and 11 bases from J, with 16 bases between. Germline loops: CDR1 KGHSH, CDR2 LQKENI. The CDR3 loop is CASSPPSQGWKAFF. Here the CDR3 DNA reads TGTGCCAGCTCACCACCATCCCAGGGGTGGAAGGCTTTCTTT.

Many counts were recorded for this clonotype. This chain links TRBV7-2 with TRBJ1-2; D gene uncertain. The CDR3 runs to 14 residues. V was clipped by 2 bases and J by 4 bases, with 11 bases between them. CDR1 is SGHTA, CDR2 FQGNSA, per germline. As DNA, the CDR3 is TGTGCCAGCAGCTTATTTGAGGCCCGCTATGGCTACACCTTC. This codes for CASSLFEARYGYTF.

This clonotype was detected a few times. This sequence joins TRBV28 and TRBJ1-3; TRBD1 might be the D (5 bases). This CDR3 region has 15 residues. Deletions cut 7 bases from V and 3 bases from J, with 16 bases between. Germline CDR1 reads MDHEN; CDR2 reads SYDVKM. The CDR3 spells CASTVRFGGGNTIYF. As DNA, the CDR3 is TGTGCCAGCACCGTACGGTTTGGGGGTGGAAACACCATATATTTT.

This clonotype was observed at least ten times. The rearrangement links TRBV7-8 to TRBJ2-1, with D perhaps matching TRBD2 (6 bases). From germline, CDR1 is SGHVS and CDR2 FQNEAQ. The V gene lost 1 base and the J gene lost 1 base, with 8 bases spanning the gap. This CDR3 spans 15 amino acids. As DNA, the CDR3 is TGTGCCAGCAGCTTAGTACTAGCTTCCTACAATGAGCAGTTCTTC. Translated, it gives CASSLVLASYNEQFF. Looking up the rest from reference TRBV7-8 and TRBJ2-1 gives the full variable domain: GAGVSQSPRYKVAKRGQDVALRCDPISGHVSLFWYQQALGQGPEFLTYFQNEAQLDKSGLPSDRFFAERPEGSVSTLKIQRTQQEDSAVYLCASSLVLASYNEQFFGPGTRLTVL.

The J gene is TRBJ2-1, the V gene TRBV6-2 or TRBV6-3; 7 nucleotides match TRBD2. The CDR3 runs 16 residues. CDR1 and CDR2 from the germline V gene are MNHEY and SVGEGT. V gave up 2 bases and J gave up 0 bases; unmatched junction bases: 4. The DNA of the CDR3 is TGTGCCAGCAGTTACGGTGGCGGGAGCTCCTACAATGAGCAGTTCTTC. This gives the protein CASSYGGGSSYNEQFF.

This clonotype was recorded at least ten times. The V and J genes are TRBV5-1 and TRBJ2-3, with TRBD2 matching 11 bases. CDR1 and CDR2 from the germline V gene are SGHRS and YFSETQ. V shed 4 bases, J shed 8 bases, and the junction held 12 bases outside the gene matches. This CDR3 spans 16 amino acids. CDR3 DNA: TGCGCCAGCAGCGACGGAACTAGCGGGAGAAGTGGTACGCAGTATTTT. Protein sequence: CASSDGTSGRSGTQYF.